This T cell receptor (beta chain) was sequenced during a study of T cells expressing NK-cell markers (dated by TCRdb to about 2020). Study-wide context: TCR beta-chain repertoires were profiled in sorted CD3+CD56+NKG2C+, CD3+CD56+NKG2C- and CD3+CD56-NKG2C+ T-cell subsets from seven or eight donors. Sequencing of the libraries produced 2 x 150 bp reads on Illumina HiSeq 2000/2500, MiSeq or NextSeq. Seven of the eight sequenced donors were HCMV-seropositive and one was HCMV-seronegative. The eight sequenced donors were randomly selected healthy volunteers, three men and five women. The study at large found these results: Whether the expanded NKG2C-expressing T cell clones were specific for HCMV antigens was left unclear. Those dominant clonotypes were again the most abundant among CD3+CD56-NKG2C+ cells in a handful of donors, at roughly 25-65%. In more than 5 donors, the dominant CD3+CD56+NKG2C+ clonotypes ranked among the top 10 CD8+ clonotypes, making up about 1.0-7.5% of CD8+ T cells.

For this clonotype: Its target antigen remains unknown.

Instrument used: Illumina HiSeq 2000. 5'RACE template switching, by which a universal primer site and unique molecular identifiers were added, was used to make TCR beta cDNA libraries. cDNA synthesis was primed from the TCR beta constant segment and was followed by two successive PCR amplification steps. As for the authors' bioinformatics: MIGEC was used to demultiplex reads and group the reads by UMI, and MiTCR was used to assemble and quantify clonotypes. Only TCR cDNA sequences supported by at least two reads were kept to exclude erroneous sequences. The tcR package was used for downstream repertoire analysis, and clonotypes were matched across fractions by CDR3 nucleotide sequence plus V segment. VDJmatch was used to annotate antigen specificity against VDJdb, with one amino acid substitution in CDR3 permitted. After reprocessing by TCRdb, each CDR3 protein sequence is one entry, and no DNA is given. These V and J calls derive from TCRdb rather than the authors' analysis. The sample's records list over 350,000 distinct CDR3 sequences. Of the sample, over 8.5% is held by the ten largest clones.

The CDR3, cysteine through phenylalanine, is 13 amino acids long. No DNA sequence is on record. Via the germline V gene, CDR1 is SGHRS and CDR2 YFSETQ. A commercial ELISA kit detecting HCMV-specific IgG in serum was used to determine HCMV serostatus. Peripheral blood mononuclear cells were isolated from blood by Ficoll density gradient centrifugation. The clonotype was recovered from a woman aged 50 to 65 in good health. Donor details come from another sample of the same person, matched by shared clones. The rearrangement combines TRBV5-1 with TRBJ2-5; TCRdb designates TRBD2, a call that cannot be tested without DNA. The material sequenced was blood T cells: a sorted CD56 or NKG2C T cell subset, CD4+ or CD8+ T cells, or bulk PBMC T cells (not recorded which). This receptor carries the CDR3 CASSELGLETQYF.